This T cell receptor (beta chain) was recovered during a study of blood T cell repertoires in COVID-19 (dated by TCRdb to the early 2020s). Study-level background: Samples covering the acute and convalescent phases of COVID-19 were provided by collaborators in the United States, Italy and Spain. Samples came from the ongoing ImmuneRACE study (first 160 participants) plus 1,254 subjects from 6 global collaborators. Where available, HLA class I and class II types were obtained from metadata supplied by the sample provider rather than from assay-based typing. The prospective study material was composed of cDNA or gDNA derived from T cells, B-cell-depleted T cells, or PBMCs. Nearly every sample came with metadata listing a de-identified subject ID, COVID-19 status, age in years and sex. The dataset comprised deeply sampled blood TCRbeta repertoires from subjects exposed to, actively infected with, or recovered from COVID-19. The repertoires were released in a freely available public database intended as a resource for research on the immune response to SARS-CoV-2.

In the prospective study, participants were about 18 to 100 years old, resided in 25 or so geographic areas of the United States, and were enrolled through a virtual design. To assign participants to cohorts, the prospective study relied on clinical history that participants themselves reported in a screening survey and a study questionnaire. Mobile phlebotomists in the prospective study collected whole blood, serum and a nasopharyngeal or oropharyngeal swab from every participant. Participants in the prospective study had the option to provide additional blood draws and questionnaires over a roughly 2-month period. Prospective study blood samples were shipped either frozen or at room temperature before DNA extraction. Details on this clone: What this receptor recognizes is not known. It has no much larger one-base neighbor in the sample; base qualities were not kept.

TCRbeta CDR3 regions were amplified from genomic DNA using the immunoSEQ Assay, a bias-controlled multiplex PCR. Per the source publication's procedure: Within the assay, amplification of reference gene primers was used to estimate how many nucleated cells each sample contained. Sequence reads were collapsed and filtered to measure the absolute abundance of every unique TCRbeta CDR3 rearrangement. For each sample, productive Simpson clonality was calculated as the square root of Simpson's diversity index across productive rearrangements. This immuneACCESS table, as held by TCRdb, lists in-frame sequences with V and J called but not all clones. Of the missing ones, under half trace to an unresolved V gene in checked studies; the others have no known cause. V, J and clone size reflect that table, while D and trimming were determined from the DNA. The sample contains a few hundred thousand clones, about 86% of them found a single time. Together, the top ten hold roughly 3.8% of the sample.

General findings and caveats noted by the study authors: The amount of clinical and demographic metadata varied by source and participant and was provided uncurated.

Based on the germline V gene (reference sequence), the CDR1 and CDR2 sequences are LGHDT and YNNKEL. The trim is 4 bases for V and 5 bases for J, with a gap of 19 bases between the germline ends. Spanning cysteine to phenylalanine, the CDR3 consists of 16 amino acids. This entry keeps only the CDR3 DNA: 48 bases, framed from base 1. Sequenced material: PBMCs or T cells enriched from blood (not recorded which). This sequence originates from a woman between 40 and 55 years old with acute COVID-19. The V and J genes are TRBV3-1 (or the pseudogene TRBV3-2) and TRBJ2-3, with the D gene not clear enough to name. The DNA is as follows: TGTGCCAGCAGCCCGACCCGTCTGGCGGCGGTAGATACGCAGTATTTT. Its amino acids are CASSPTRLAAVDTQYF.